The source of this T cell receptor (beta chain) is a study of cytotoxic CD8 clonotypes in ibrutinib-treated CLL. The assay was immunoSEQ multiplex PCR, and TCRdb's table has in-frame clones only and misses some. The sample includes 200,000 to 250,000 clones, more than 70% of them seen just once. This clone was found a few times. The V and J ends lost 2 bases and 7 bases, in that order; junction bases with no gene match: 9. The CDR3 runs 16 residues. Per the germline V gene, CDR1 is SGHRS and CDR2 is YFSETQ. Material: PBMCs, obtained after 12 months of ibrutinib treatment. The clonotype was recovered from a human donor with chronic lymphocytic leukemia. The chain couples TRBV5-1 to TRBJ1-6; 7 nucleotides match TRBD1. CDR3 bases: TGCGCCAGCAGCTTTACTCAGGGGGGTAAAAATTCACCCCTCCACTTT. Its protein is CASSFTQGGKNSPLHF.